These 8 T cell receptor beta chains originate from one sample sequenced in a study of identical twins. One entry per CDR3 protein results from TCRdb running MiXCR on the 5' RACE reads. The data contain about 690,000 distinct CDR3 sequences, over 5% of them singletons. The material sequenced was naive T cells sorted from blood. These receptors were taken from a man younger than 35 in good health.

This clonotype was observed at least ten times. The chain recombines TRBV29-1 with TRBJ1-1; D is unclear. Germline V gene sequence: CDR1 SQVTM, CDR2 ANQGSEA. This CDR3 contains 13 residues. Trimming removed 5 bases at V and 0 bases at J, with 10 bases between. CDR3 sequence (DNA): TGCAGCGTTTTCCGTATTCTGAACACTGAAGCTTTCTTT. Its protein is CSVFRILNTEAFF.

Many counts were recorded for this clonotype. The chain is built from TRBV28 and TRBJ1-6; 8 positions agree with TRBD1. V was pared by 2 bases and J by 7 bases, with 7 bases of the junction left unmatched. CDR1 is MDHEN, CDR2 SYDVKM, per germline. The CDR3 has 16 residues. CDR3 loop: CASSLPGQERNSPLHF. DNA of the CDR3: TGTGCCAGCAGTTTACCGGGACAGGAAAGGAATTCACCCCTCCACTTT.

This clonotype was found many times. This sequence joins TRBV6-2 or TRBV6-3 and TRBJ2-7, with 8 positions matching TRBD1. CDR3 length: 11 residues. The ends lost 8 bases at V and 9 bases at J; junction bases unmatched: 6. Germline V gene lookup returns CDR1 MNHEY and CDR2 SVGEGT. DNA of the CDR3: TGTGCCAGCGGACAGGGTTTGTCGCAGTACTTC. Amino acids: CASGQGLSQYF.

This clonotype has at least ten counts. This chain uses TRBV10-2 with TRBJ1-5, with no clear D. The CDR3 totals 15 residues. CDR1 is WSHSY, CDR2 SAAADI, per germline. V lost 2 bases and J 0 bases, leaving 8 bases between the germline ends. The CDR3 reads CASSEAGNSNQPQHF. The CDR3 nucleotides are TGCGCCAGCAGTGAGGCTGGAAATAGCAATCAGCCCCAGCATTTT.

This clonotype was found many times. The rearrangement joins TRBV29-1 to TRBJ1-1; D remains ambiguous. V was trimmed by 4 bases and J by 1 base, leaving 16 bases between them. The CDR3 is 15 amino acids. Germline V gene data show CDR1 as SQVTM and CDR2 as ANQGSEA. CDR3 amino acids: CSVGSLLKTNTEAFF. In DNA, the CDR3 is TGCAGCGTTGGGAGCCTGCTGAAAACGAACACTGAAGCTTTCTTT. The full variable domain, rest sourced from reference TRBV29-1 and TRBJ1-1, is SAVISQKPSRDICQRGTSLTIQCQVDSQVTMMFWYRQQPGQSLTLIATANQGSEATYESGFVIDKFPISRPNLTFSTLTVSNMSPEDSSIYLCSVGSLLKTNTEAFFGQGTRLTVV.

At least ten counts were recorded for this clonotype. The CDR3 region is CASSKGLAGAGEQYF. In nucleotides, the CDR3 is TGTGCCAGCAGCAAGGGACTAGCGGGAGCGGGCGAGCAGTACTTC. V gene TRBV3-1 combines with J gene TRBJ2-7; 14 positions match TRBD2. Germline CDR1 reads LGHDT; CDR2 reads YNNKEL (reference sequence). This CDR3 has 15 amino acids. V shed 5 bases, J shed 6 bases, and the junction held 6 bases outside the gene matches.

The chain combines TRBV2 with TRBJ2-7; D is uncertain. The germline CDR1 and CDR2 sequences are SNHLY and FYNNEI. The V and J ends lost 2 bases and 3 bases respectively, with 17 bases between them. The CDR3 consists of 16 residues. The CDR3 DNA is TGTGCCAGCAGTGAACCCTCCCGAGACATTTTCTACGAGCAGTACGTC. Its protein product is CASSEPSRDIFYEQYV.

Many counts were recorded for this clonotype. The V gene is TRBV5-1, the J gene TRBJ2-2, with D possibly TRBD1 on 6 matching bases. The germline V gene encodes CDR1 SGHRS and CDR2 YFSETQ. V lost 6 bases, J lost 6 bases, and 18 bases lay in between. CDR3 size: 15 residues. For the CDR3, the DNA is TGCGCCAGCACCCCTGTAAGGGGGATCGCCGGGGAGCTGTTTTTT. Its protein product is CASTPVRGIAGELFF.